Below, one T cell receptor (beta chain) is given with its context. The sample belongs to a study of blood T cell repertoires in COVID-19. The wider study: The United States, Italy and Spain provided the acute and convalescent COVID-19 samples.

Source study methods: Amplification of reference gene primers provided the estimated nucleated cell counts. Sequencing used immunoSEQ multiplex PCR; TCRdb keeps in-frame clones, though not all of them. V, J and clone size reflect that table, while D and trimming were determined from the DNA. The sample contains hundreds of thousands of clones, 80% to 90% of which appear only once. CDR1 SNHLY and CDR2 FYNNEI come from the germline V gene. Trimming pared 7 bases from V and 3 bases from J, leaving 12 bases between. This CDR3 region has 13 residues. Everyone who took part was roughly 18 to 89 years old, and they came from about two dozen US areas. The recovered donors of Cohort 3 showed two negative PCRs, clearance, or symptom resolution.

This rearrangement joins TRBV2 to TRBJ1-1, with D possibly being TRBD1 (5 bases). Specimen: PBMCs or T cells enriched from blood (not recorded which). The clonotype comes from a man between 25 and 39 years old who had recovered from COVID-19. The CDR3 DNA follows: TGTGCCAGCAAAGGGGTCGTGGACACTGAAGCTTTCTTT. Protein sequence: CASKGVVDTEAFF.